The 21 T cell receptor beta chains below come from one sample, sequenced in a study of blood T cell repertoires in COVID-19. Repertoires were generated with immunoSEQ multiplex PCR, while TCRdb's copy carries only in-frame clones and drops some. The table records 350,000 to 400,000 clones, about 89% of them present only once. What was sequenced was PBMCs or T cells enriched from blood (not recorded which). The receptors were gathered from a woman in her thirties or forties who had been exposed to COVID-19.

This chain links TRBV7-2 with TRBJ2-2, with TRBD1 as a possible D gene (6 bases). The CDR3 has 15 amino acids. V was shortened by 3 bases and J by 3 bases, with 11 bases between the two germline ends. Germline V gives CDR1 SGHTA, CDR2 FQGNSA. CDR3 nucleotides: TGTGCCAGCAGCTTCGGACAGTTTGACACCGGGGAGCTGTTTTTT. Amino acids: CASSFGQFDTGELFF.

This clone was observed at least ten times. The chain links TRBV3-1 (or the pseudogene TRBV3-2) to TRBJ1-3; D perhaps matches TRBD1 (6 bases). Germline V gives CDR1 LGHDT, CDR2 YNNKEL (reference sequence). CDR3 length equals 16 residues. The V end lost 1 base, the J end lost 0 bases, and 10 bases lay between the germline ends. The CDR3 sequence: CASSQGQTGSGNTIYF. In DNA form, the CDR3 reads TGTGCCAGCAGCCAAGGCCAGACAGGCTCTGGAAACACCATATATTTT.

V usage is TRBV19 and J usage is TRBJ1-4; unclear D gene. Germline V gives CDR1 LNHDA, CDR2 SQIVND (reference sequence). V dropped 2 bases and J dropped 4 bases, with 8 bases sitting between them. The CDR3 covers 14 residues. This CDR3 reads CASSIRGSNEKLFF. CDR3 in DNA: TGTGCCAGTAGTATACGCGGGAGTAATGAAAAACTGTTTTTT.

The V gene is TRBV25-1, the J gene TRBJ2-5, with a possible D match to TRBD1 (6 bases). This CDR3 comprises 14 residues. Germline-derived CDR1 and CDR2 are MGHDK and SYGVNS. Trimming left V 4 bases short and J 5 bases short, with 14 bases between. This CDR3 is CASSGQQGYETQYF. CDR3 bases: TGTGCCAGCAGTGGGCAACAGGGCTATGAGACCCAGTACTTC.

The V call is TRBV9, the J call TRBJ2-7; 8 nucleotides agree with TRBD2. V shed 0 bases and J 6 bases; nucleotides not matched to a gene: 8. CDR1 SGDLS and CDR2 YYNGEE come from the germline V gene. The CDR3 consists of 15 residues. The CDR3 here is CASSVDPAGGREQYF. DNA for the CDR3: TGTGCCAGCAGCGTAGATCCGGCGGGAGGCCGCGAGCAGTACTTC.

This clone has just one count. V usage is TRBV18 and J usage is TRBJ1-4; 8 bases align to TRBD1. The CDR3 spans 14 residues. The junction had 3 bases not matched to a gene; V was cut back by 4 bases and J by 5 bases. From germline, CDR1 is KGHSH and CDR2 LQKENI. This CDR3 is CASSRTGGNEKLFF. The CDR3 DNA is TGTGCCAGCTCACGTACAGGGGGAAATGAAAAACTGTTTTTT.

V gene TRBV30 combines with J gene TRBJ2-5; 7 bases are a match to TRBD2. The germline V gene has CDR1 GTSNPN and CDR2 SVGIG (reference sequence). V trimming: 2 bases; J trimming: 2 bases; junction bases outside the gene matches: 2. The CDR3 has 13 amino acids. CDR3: CAWSLGGQETQYF. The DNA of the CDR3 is TGTGCCTGGAGTCTGGGAGGGCAAGAGACCCAGTACTTC.

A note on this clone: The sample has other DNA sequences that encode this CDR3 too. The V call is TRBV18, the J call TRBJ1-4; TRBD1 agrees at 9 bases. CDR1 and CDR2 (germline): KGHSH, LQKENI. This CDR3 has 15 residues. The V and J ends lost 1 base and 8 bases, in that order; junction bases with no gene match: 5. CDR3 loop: CASSPQGQGGEKLFF. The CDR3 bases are TGTGCCAGCTCACCACAGGGACAGGGTGGCGAAAAACTGTTTTTT.

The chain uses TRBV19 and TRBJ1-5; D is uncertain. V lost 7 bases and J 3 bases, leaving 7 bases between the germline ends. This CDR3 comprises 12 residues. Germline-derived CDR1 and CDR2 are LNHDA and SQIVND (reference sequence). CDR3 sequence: CASNAYNQPQHF. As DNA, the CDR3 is TGTGCCAGTAATGCGTACAATCAGCCCCAGCATTTT.

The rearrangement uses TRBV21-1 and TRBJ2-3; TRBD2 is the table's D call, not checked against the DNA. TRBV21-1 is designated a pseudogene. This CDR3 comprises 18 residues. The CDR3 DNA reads TGTGCCAGCAGCCCCAACCCCCCGTCTAGCGGGAGGAAAGATACGCAGTATTTT. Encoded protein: CASSPNPPSSGRKDTQYF.

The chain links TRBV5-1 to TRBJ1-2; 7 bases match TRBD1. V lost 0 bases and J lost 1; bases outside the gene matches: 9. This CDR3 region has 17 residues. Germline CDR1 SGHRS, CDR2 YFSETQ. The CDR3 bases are TGCGCCAGCAGCTTGGGGGACAGCCTCCCAGTTAACTATGGCTACACCTTC. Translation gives CASSLGDSLPVNYGYTF.

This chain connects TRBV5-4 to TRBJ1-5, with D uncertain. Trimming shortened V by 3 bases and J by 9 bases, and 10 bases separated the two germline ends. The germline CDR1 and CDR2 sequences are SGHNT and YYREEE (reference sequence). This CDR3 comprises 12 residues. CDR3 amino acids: CASSSGFSPQHF. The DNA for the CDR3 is TGTGCCAGCAGCTCAGGATTTTCGCCCCAGCATTTT.

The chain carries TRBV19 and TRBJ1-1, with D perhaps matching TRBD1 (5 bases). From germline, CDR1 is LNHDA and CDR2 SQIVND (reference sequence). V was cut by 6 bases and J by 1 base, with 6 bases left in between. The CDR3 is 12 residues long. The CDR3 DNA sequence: TGTGCCAGTAGAGACAGGAACACTGAAGCTTTCTTT. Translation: CASRDRNTEAFF.

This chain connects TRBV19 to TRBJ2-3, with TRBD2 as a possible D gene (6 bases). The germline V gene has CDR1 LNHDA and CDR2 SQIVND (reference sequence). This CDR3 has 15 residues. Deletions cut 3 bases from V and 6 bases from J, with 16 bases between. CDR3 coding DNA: TGTGCCAGTAGTATTCCGGCGGGGCTGGCGGATACGCAGTATTTT. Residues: CASSIPAGLADTQYF.

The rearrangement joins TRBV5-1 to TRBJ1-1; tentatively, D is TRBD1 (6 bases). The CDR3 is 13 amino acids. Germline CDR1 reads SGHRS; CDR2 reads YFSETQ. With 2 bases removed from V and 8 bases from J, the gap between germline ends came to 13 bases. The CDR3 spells CASSFTGSSEAFF. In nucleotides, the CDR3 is TGCGCCAGCAGCTTTACAGGGTCATCGGAAGCTTTCTTT. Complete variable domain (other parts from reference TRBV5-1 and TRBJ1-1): KAGVTQTPRYLIKTRGQQVTLSCSPISGHRSVSWYQQTPGQGLQFLFEYFSETQRNKGNFPGRFSGRQFSNSRSEMNVSTLELGDSALYLCASSFTGSSEAFFGQGTRLTVV.

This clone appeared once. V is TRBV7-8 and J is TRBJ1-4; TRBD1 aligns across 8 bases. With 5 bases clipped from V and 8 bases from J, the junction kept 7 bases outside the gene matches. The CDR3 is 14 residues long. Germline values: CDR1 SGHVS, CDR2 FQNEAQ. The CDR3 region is CASSTRTGREKLFF. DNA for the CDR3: TGTGCCAGCAGCACTCGGACAGGGAGAGAAAAACTGTTTTTT.

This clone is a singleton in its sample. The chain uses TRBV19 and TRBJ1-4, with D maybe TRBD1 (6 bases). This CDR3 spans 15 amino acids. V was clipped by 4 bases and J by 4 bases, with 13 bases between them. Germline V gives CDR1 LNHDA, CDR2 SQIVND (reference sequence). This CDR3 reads CASSTNRDINEKLFF. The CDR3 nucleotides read TGTGCCAGTAGTACTAACCGGGACATTAATGAAAAACTGTTTTTT.

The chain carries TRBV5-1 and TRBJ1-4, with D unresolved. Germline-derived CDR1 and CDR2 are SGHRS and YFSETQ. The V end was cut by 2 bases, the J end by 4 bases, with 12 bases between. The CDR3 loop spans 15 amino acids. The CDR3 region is CASSFQGGDNEKLFF. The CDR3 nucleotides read TGCGCCAGCAGCTTCCAAGGCGGAGATAATGAAAAACTGTTTTTT.

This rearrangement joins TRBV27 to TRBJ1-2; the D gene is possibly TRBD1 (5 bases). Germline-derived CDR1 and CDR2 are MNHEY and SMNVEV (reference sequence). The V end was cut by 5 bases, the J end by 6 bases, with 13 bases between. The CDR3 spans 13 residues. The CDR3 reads CASSPTPGNGYTF. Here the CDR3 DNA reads TGTGCCAGCAGTCCCACCCCAGGGAATGGCTACACCTTC.

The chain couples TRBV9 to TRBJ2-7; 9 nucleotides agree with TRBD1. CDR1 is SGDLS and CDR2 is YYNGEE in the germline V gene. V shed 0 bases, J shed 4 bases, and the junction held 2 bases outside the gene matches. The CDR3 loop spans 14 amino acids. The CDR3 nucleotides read TGTGCCAGCAGCGTAGGACAGGGGGTGTACGAGCAGTACTTC. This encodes CASSVGQGVYEQYF.

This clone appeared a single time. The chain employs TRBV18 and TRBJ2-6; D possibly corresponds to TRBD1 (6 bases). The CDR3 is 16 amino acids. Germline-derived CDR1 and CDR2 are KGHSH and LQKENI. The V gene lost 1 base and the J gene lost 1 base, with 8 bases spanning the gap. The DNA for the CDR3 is TGTGCCAGCTCACCACTAAGGGGGTCTGGGGCCAACGTCCTGACTTTC. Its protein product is CASSPLRGSGANVLTF.